Each of the 23 T cell receptor beta chains below was sequenced from the same sample in a study of blood T cell repertoires in COVID-19. Sequencing was performed with immunoSEQ multiplex PCR; in TCRdb, only in-frame clones are kept and a portion is missing. The repertoire includes fewer than 300,000 clones, over 75% of them detected once, and about an eighth sits in the top ten. The specimen sequenced was peripheral blood. All receptors derive from a human donor in a cohort sampled during active COVID-19.

V and J are TRBV27 and TRBJ2-3; 8 bases align to TRBD2. The germline gives CDR1 MNHEY, CDR2 SMNVEV (reference sequence). CDR3 length: 14 amino acids. J was trimmed by 2 bases and V by 4 bases; bases with no gene match: 2. The CDR3 reads CASSSSGHTDTQYF. CDR3 nucleotides: TGTGCCAGCAGTTCTAGCGGGCACACAGATACGCAGTATTTT.

The V gene is TRBV5-1, the J gene TRBJ2-6, with a weak D call TRBD2 (5 bases). V lost 1 base and J lost 4, with 9 bases in between. The CDR3 is made up of 15 amino acids. The germline CDR1 and CDR2 sequences are SGHRS and YFSETQ. As DNA, the CDR3 is TGCGCCAGCAGCTTGAGGGAGTTCGGGGCCAACGTCCTGACTTTC. Amino acids: CASSLREFGANVLTF.

This sequence joins TRBV7-8 and TRBJ2-3, with 13 nucleotides matching TRBD2. CDR3 length: 16 amino acids. V trimming: 5 bases; J trimming: 7 bases; junction bases outside the gene matches: 9. In germline, CDR1 is SGHVS, CDR2 FQNEAQ. CDR3 sequence: CASSPYLTSGRYTQYF. DNA of the CDR3: TGTGCCAGCAGCCCCTATCTGACTAGCGGGAGGTATACGCAGTATTTT.

The rearrangement uses TRBV5-1 and TRBJ1-1, with D unclear. The CDR3 is 17 residues long. Germline CDR1 and CDR2: SGHRS and YFSETQ. With 3 bases removed from V and 1 base from J, the gap between germline ends came to 19 bases. The CDR3 sequence is CASSSGLTPNPNTEAFF. Here the CDR3 DNA reads TGCGCCAGCAGCTCAGGACTCACCCCAAACCCGAACACTGAAGCTTTCTTT.

CDR3 DNA sequence: TGTGCCAGTAGGGGGCTCACTGAAGCTTTCTTT. Its translation: CASRGLTEAFF. The chain uses TRBV19 and TRBJ1-1, with D perhaps TRBD1 (5 bases). The CDR3 has 11 amino acids. V dropped 6 bases and J dropped 4 bases, with 6 bases sitting between them. Germline V CDR1 and CDR2: LNHDA, SQIVND (reference sequence).

The V gene is TRBV7-9, the J gene TRBJ2-3; D is uncertain. V lost 0 bases and J 1 base, leaving 8 bases between the germline ends. Germline loops: CDR1 SEHNR, CDR2 FQNEAQ (reference sequence). CDR3 length: 15 residues. CDR3 coding DNA: TGTGCCAGCAGCTTAGCATCCCAGGGCACAGATACGCAGTATTTT. Translation gives CASSLASQGTDTQYF.

The chain carries TRBV2 and TRBJ1-3; D gene unclear. Germline V gene data show CDR1 as SNHLY and CDR2 as FYNNEI. The CDR3 extends over 15 amino acids. V was pared by 6 bases and J by 0 bases, with 12 bases between. CDR3 coding DNA: TGTGCCAGCAGACTCACAGCTTCCTCTGGAAACACCATATATTTT. Translated: CASRLTASSGNTIYF. Filled out from reference TRBV2 and TRBJ1-3, the complete variable domain reads EPEVTQTPSHQVTQMGQEVILRCVPISNHLYFYWYRQILGQKVEFLVSFYNNEISEKSEIFDDQFSVERPDGSNFTLKIRSTKLEDSAMYFCASRLTASSGNTIYFGEGSWLTVV.

This chain joins TRBV29-1 and TRBJ2-2; 9 bases are shared with TRBD1. Trimming removed 5 bases from V and 9 bases from J; junction bases left unmatched: 10. Germline V gives CDR1 SQVTM, CDR2 ANQGSEA. The CDR3 has 14 amino acids. CDR3 nucleotide sequence: TGCAGCGTTAACGCCGGGACAGGGAAAAGGGAGCTGTTTTTT. Translation: CSVNAGTGKRELFF.

This clone was observed a handful of times. Here the CDR3 reads CASSISWDRVPHEQYF. The CDR3 nucleotides are TGTGCCAGTAGTATTTCGTGGGACAGGGTCCCCCACGAGCAGTACTTC. The genes are TRBV19 and TRBJ2-7; 9 nucleotides align to TRBD1. Germline loops: CDR1 LNHDA, CDR2 SQIVND (reference sequence). This CDR3 comprises 16 residues. Trimming removed 3 bases from V and 5 bases from J; junction bases left unmatched: 11.

This chain joins TRBV3-1 (or the pseudogene TRBV3-2) and TRBJ1-1; D ambiguous. Trimming shortened V by 0 bases and J by 4 bases, and 9 bases separated the two germline ends. Germline CDR1 is LGHDT and CDR2 is YNNKEL (reference sequence). The CDR3 sequence is 14 residues long. The CDR3 region is CASSQDGGATEAFF. CDR3 coding DNA: TGTGCCAGCAGCCAAGACGGAGGAGCCACTGAAGCTTTCTTT.

This chain uses TRBV7-2 with TRBJ1-4; D gene uncertain. The CDR3 covers 14 residues. In germline, CDR1 is SGHTA, CDR2 FQGNSA. Trimming stripped 4 bases from V and 7 bases from J, with 13 bases between. DNA of the CDR3: TGTGCCAGCAGCTCATCTCGGTCCGGTGAAAAACTGTTTTTT. Translation: CASSSSRSGEKLFF.

The chain is built from TRBV7-3 and TRBJ2-5, with TRBD2 as a possible D gene (6 bases). Germline V gives CDR1 SGHTA, CDR2 FQGTGA. CDR3 length: 16 amino acids. V was trimmed by 0 bases and J by 2 bases, leaving 13 bases between them. The CDR3 loop reads CASSLTPGRNQETQYF. The CDR3, as DNA: TGTGCCAGCAGCTTAACCCCGGGGAGGAATCAAGAGACCCAGTACTTC.

As DNA, the CDR3 is TGCAGCGTTGAAGGAGAAGTTGCGGAGACCCAGTACTTC. The encoded protein is CSVEGEVAETQYF. The chain joins TRBV29-1 to TRBJ2-5; D is unclear. From germline, CDR1 is SQVTM and CDR2 ANQGSEA. V was cut by 1 base and J by 5 bases, with 11 bases left in between. The CDR3 has 13 amino acids.

The rearrangement links TRBV7-6 to TRBJ2-1, with TRBD2 matching over 12 bases. J was trimmed by 9 bases and V by 3 bases; bases with no gene match: 15. Germline V gene sequence: CDR1 SGHVS, CDR2 FNYEAQ. CDR3 length: 18 residues. CDR3 in DNA: TGTGCCAGCAGCTTCTCCCCAATGACTAGCGGGAGTAAGGGTGAGCAGTTCTTC. Translation: CASSFSPMTSGSKGEQFF.

A single count supports this clone. The chain uses TRBV27 and TRBJ1-5; possible D gene TRBD1, 6 bases. The length of the CDR3 is 17 residues. Trimming removed 7 bases from V and 2 bases from J, with 21 bases in between. CDR1 MNHEY and CDR2 SMNVEV come from the germline V gene (reference sequence). The CDR3 DNA reads TGTGCCAGCATCCGGGGACAAGAGACCGTGGGCAATCAGCCCCAGCATTTT. Translated: CASIRGQETVGNQPQHF.

This chain uses TRBV18 with TRBJ1-1, with D perhaps matching TRBD1 (5 bases). This CDR3 is built from 15 residues. Germline CDR1 reads KGHSH; CDR2 reads LQKENI. V dropped 3 bases and J dropped 1 base, with 12 bases sitting between them. CDR3 residues: CASSPRGFGNTEAFF. The CDR3 DNA is TGTGCCAGCTCACCTAGGGGTTTTGGGAACACTGAAGCTTTCTTT.

Details on this clone: Other DNA sequences in this sample translate to the same CDR3. This chain connects TRBV18 to TRBJ2-5, with D uncertain. Per germline, CDR1 KGHSH and CDR2 LQKENI. The CDR3 length is 11 residues. The ends were cut back, 2 bases at V and 5 bases at J, with 3 bases in the middle. In DNA, the CDR3 is TGTGCCAGCTCACCAGAGGAGACCCAGTACTTC. Translating gives CASSPEETQYF.

This clone was observed a single time. This sequence joins TRBV6-5 and TRBJ1-5; possible D gene TRBD1, 6 bases. The CDR3 totals 15 residues. The germline V and J ends were trimmed by 8 bases and 1 base, with 15 bases remaining between them. The germline V gene has CDR1 MNHEY and CDR2 SVGAGI. CDR3 sequence reads: CASEPGARSNQPQHF. For the CDR3, the DNA is TGTGCCAGCGAACCAGGGGCACGGAGCAATCAGCCCCAGCATTTT.

This clone has just one count. V usage is TRBV3-1 (or the pseudogene TRBV3-2) and J usage is TRBJ2-7; D is possibly TRBD2 (7 bases). The germline gives CDR1 LGHDT, CDR2 YNNKEL (reference sequence). Trimming shortened V by 0 bases and J by 3 bases, and 15 bases separated the two germline ends. The CDR3 has 16 amino acids. The CDR3 spells CASSQDFGGPHYEQYF. CDR3 DNA sequence: TGTGCCAGCAGCCAAGATTTCGGGGGGCCCCACTACGAGCAGTACTTC.

The chain has TRBV12-2 and TRBJ2-6; whether TRBD1, the table's D call, matches the DNA was not checked. TRBV12-2 is a listed pseudogene. CDR3 length: 15 residues. CDR3 bases: TGTGCAAGTCGTTGGACAGGCTCTGGGGCCAACGTCCTGACTTTC. It translates to CASRWTGSGANVLTF.

The gene calls are TRBV4-1 and TRBJ1-2; 7 positions match TRBD1. Germline V gene data show CDR1 as MGHRA and CDR2 as YSYEKL. V lost 3 bases and J lost 6; bases outside the gene matches: 10. This CDR3 comprises 15 residues. The CDR3 DNA reads TGCGCCAGCAGCCAGAACCGGGACAGCGGTCATGGCTACACCTTC. It translates to CASSQNRDSGHGYTF.

This clone has just one count. V usage is TRBV9 and J usage is TRBJ1-2, with TRBD1 matching over 8 bases. The J segment lost 4 bases and the V segment lost 3 bases, leaving 14 bases of the junction unmatched. This CDR3 is built from 17 residues. Germline V CDR1 and CDR2: SGDLS, YYNGEE. CDR3 bases: TGTGCCAGCAGCGCCCCGACAGGGGCGAGATATGGCTATGGCTACACCTTC. Translating it yields CASSAPTGARYGYGYTF.

The chain recombines TRBV25-1 with TRBJ1-5, with 8 bases aligning to TRBD1. The V gene end was trimmed by 6 bases and the J gene end by 2 bases; junction bases not matched to a gene: 0. In germline, CDR1 is MGHDK, CDR2 SYGVNS. The CDR3 contains 13 residues. The CDR3 region has the DNA TGTGCCAGCAGGGGACAGGGCAATCAGCCCCAGCATTTT. This codes for CASRGQGNQPQHF. The variable domain in full, with the rest retrieved from reference TRBV25-1 and TRBJ1-5, is EADIYQTPRYLVIGTGKKITLECSQTMGHDKMYWYQQDPGMELHLIHYSYGVNSTEKGDLSSESTVSRIRTEHFPLTLESARPSHTSQYLCASRGQGNQPQHFGDGTRLSIL.